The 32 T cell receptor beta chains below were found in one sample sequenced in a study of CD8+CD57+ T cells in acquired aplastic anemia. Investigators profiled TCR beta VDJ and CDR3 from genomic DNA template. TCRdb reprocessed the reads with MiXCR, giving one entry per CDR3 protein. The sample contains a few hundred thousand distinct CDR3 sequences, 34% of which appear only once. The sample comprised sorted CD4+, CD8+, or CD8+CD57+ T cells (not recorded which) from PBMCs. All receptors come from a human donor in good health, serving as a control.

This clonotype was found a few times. The CDR3 DNA is TGTGCCAGCAGCTCGATCGGGGGGACTACCGGGGAGCTGTTTTTT. This gives the protein CASSSIGGTTGELFF. The chain couples TRBV5-6 to TRBJ2-2; TRBD2 matches 7 bases. Trimming at V came to 3 bases and at J to 5 bases, leaving 7 bases not matched to a gene. This CDR3 spans 15 amino acids. Germline V gene lookup returns CDR1 SGHDT and CDR2 YYEEEE.

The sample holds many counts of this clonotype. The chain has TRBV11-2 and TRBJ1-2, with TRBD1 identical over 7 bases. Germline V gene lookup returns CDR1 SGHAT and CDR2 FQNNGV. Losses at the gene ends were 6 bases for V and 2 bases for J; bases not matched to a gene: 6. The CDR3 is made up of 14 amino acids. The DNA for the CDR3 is TGTGCCAGCAGTCGCAGGGGGTCGAACTATGGCTACACCTTC. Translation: CASSRRGSNYGYTF.

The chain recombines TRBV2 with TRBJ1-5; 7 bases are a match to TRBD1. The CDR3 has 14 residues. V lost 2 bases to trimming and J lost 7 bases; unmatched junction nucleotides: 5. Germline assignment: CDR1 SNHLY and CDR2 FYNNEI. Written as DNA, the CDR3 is TGTGCCAGCAGTGAATCGACAGGGACCCAGCCCCAGCATTTT. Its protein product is CASSESTGTQPQHF. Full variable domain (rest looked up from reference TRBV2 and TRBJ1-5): EPEVTQTPSHQVTQMGQEVILRCVPISNHLYFYWYRQILGQKVEFLVSFYNNEISEKSEIFDDQFSVERPDGSNFTLKIRSTKLEDSAMYFCASSESTGTQPQHFGDGTRLSIL.

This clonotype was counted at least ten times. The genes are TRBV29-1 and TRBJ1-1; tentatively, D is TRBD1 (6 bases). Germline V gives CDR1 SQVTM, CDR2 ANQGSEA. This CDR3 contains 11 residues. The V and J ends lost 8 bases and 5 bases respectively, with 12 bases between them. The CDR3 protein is CSTRQVTEAFF. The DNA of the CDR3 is TGCAGCACCCGACAGGTGACTGAAGCTTTCTTT.

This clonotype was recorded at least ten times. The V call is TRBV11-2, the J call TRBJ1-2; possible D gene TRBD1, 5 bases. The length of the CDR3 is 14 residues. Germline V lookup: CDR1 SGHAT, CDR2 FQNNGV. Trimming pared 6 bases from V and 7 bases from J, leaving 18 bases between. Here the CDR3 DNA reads TGTGCCAGCAGGCGGGGGGGACGAGGCCCTGGCTACACCTTC. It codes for CASRRGGRGPGYTF.

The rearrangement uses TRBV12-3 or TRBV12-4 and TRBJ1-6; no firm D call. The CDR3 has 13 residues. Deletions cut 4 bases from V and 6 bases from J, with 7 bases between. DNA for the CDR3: TGTGCCAGCAGTTGGGTGCTTAATTCACCCCTCCACTTT. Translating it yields CASSWVLNSPLHF.

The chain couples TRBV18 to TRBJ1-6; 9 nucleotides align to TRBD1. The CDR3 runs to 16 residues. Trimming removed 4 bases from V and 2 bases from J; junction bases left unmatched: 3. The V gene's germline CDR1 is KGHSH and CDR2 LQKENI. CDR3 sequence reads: CASSRGQGTYNSPLHF. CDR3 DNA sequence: TGTGCCAGCTCACGGGGACAGGGAACCTATAATTCACCCCTCCACTTT.

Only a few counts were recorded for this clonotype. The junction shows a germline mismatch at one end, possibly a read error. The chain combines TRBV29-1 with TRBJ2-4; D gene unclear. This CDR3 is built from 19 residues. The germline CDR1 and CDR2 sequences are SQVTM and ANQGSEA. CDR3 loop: CSVEDWRDARQRAKSIQYF. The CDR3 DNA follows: TGCAGCGTTGAAGATTGGAGAGATGCGCGTCAGAGAGCCAAAAGCATTCAGTACTTC. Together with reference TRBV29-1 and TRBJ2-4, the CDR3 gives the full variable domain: SAVISQKPSRDICQRGTSLTIQCQVDSQVTMMFWYRQQPGQSLTLIATANQGSEATYESGFVIDKFPISRPNLTFSTLTVSNMSPEDSSIYLCSVEDWRDARQRAKSIQYFGAGTRLSVL.

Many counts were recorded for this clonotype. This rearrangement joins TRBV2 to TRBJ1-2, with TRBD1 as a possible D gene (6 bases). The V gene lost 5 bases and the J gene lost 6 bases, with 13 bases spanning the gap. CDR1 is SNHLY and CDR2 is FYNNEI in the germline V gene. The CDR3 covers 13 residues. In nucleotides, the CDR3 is TGTGCCAGCAGTCGTACAGGGAGGGATGGCTACACCTTC. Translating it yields CASSRTGRDGYTF.

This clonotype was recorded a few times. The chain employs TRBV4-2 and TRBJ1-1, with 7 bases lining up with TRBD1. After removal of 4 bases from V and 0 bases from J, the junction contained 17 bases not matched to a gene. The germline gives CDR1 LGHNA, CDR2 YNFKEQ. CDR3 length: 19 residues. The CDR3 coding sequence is TGTGCCAGCAGCCGGAACAGGGACAGCGGGACCGGTATGAACACTGAAGCTTTCTTT. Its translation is CASSRNRDSGTGMNTEAFF.

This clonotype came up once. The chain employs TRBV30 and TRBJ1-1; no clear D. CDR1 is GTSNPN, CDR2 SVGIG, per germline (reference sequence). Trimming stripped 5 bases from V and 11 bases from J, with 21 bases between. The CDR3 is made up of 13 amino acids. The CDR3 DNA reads TGTGCCTGGGGGCCGAGGACGGTCCGAGGGGCTTTCTTT. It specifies CAWGPRTVRGAFF.

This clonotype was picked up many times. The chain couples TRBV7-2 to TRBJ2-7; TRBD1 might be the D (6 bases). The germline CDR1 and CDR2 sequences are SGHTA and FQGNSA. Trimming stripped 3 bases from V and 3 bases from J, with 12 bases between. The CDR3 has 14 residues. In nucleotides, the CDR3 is TGTGCCAGCAGCTTTAGACAGGCTGGCTACGAGCAGTACTTC. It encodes CASSFRQAGYEQYF.

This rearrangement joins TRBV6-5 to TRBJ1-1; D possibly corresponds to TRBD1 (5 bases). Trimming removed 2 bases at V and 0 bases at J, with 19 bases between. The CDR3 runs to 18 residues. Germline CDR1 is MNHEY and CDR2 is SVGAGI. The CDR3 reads CASSYTTPGRIMNTEAFF. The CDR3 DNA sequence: TGTGCCAGCAGTTACACCACGCCGGGACGAATTATGAACACTGAAGCTTTCTTT.

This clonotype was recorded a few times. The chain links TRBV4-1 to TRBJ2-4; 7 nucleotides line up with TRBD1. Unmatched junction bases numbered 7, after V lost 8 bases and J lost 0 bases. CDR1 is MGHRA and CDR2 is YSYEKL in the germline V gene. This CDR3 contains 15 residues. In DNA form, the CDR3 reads TGCGCCAGCGCCCTGGGGACAGTAGCCAAAAACATTCAGTACTTC. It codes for CASALGTVAKNIQYF.

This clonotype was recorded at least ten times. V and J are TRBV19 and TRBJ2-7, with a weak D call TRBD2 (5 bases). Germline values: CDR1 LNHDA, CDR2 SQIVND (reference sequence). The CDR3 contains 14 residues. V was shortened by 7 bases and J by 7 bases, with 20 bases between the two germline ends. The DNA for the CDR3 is TGTGCCAGTACCCCGGGCGGGTTAGTCGGGGAGCAGTACTTC. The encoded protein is CASTPGGLVGEQYF. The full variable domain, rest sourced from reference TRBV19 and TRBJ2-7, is DGGITQSPKYLFRKEGQNVTLSCEQNLNHDAMYWYRQDPGQGLRLIYYSQIVNDFQKGDIAEGYSVSREKKESFPLTVTSAQKNPTAFYLCASTPGGLVGEQYFGPGTRLTVT.

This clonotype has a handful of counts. CDR3 in amino acids: CASSIAGEAGELFF. In nucleotides, the CDR3 is TGTGCCAGTAGTATCGCGGGGGAAGCCGGGGAGCTGTTTTTT. The V and J genes are TRBV19 and TRBJ2-2; 7 bases map to TRBD2. V was clipped by 3 bases and J by 6 bases; unmatched bases: 4. This CDR3 is 14 amino acids long. Germline CDR1 LNHDA, CDR2 SQIVND (reference sequence).

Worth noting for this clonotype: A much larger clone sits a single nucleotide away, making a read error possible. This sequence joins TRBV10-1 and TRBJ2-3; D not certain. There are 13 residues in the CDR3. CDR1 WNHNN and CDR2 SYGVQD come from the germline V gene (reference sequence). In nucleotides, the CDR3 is TGCGCCAGCAGTGTGCTGGGCACAGATACGCGGTATTTT. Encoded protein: CASSVLGTDTRYF.

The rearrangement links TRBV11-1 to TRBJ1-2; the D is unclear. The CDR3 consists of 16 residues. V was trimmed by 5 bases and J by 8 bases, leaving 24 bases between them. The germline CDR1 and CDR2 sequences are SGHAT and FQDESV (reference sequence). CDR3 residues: CASSPPVGEKLMGYTF. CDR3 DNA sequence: TGTGCCAGCAGCCCCCCAGTCGGGGAGAAATTAATGGGCTACACCTTC.

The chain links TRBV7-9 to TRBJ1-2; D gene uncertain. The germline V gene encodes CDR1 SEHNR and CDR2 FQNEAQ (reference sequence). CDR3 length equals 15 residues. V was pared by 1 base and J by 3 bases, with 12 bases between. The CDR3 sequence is CASSLVDWWDYGYTF. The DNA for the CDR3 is TGTGCCAGCAGCTTAGTTGATTGGTGGGACTATGGCTACACCTTC.

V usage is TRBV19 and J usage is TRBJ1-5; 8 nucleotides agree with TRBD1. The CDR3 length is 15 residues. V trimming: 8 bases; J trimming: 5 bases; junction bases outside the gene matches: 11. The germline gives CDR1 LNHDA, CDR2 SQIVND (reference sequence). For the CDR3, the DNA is TGTGCCAGTTCTGAAGGGACAGGCAAAGATCAGCCCCAGCATTTT. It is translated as CASSEGTGKDQPQHF.

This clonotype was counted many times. CDR3: CSVPQGATGELFF. For the CDR3, the DNA is TGCAGTGTTCCCCAGGGGGCGACCGGGGAGCTGTTTTTT. The chain joins TRBV20-1 to TRBJ2-2; 8 nucleotides agree with TRBD1. Germline V gene data show CDR1 as DFQATT and CDR2 as SNEGSKA (reference sequence). Trimming cost V 7 bases and J 5 bases; bases outside gene matches: 6. The CDR3 extends over 13 amino acids.

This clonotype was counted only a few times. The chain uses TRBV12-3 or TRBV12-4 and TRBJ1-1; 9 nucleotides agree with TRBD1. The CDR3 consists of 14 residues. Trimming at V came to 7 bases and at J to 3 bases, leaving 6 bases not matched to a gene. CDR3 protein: CASTQTGGYTEAFF. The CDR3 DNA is TGTGCCAGCACCCAGACAGGGGGGTACACTGAAGCTTTCTTT.

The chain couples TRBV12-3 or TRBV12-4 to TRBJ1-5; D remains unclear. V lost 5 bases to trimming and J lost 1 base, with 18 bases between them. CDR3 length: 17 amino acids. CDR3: CASSHGRIGGSNQPQHF. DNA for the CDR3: TGTGCCAGCAGTCACGGGCGGATTGGAGGAAGCAATCAGCCCCAGCATTTT.

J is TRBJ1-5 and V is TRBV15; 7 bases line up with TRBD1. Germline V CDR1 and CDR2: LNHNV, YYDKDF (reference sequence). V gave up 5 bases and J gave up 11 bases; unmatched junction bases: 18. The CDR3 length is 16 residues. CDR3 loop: CATSSRTGARQETQHF. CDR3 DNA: TGTGCCACCAGCTCCAGAACAGGGGCGAGACAAGAGACCCAGCATTTT.

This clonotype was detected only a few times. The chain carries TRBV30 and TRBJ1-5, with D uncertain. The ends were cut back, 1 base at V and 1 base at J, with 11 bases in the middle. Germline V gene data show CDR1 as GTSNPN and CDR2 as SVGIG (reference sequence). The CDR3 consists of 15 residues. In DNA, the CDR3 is TGTGCCTGGAGTGCTGGACCGGGGAGCAATCAGCCCCAGCATTTT. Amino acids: CAWSAGPGSNQPQHF.

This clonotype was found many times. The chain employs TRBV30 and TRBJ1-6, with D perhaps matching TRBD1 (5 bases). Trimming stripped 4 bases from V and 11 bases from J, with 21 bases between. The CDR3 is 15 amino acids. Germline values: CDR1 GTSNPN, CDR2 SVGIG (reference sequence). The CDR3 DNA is TGTGCCTGGACGGACCCCGCGTGGGACGCGGCACCCCTCCACTTT. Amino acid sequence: CAWTDPAWDAAPLHF.

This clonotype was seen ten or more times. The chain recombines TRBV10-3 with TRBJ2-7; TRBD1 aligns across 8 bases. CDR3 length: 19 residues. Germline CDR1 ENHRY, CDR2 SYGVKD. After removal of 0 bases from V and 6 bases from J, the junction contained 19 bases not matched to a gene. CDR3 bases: TGTGCCATCAGTGAGTCGGACAGGGTCTGGCGGGATCGCCTTAGCGAGCAGTACTTC. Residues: CAISESDRVWRDRLSEQYF.

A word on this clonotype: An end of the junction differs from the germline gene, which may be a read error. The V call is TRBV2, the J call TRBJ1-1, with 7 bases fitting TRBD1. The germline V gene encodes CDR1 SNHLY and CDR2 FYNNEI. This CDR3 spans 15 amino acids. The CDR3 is CASSQAPDRVTEAFF. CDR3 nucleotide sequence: TGCGCCAGCAGCCAAGCCCCAGACAGGGTTACTGAAGCTTTCTTT.

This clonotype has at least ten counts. The CDR3 nucleotides are TGTGCCACCAGCAGAGACGTGGGGTCCGAGCAGTACTTC. This encodes CATSRDVGSEQYF. The chain links TRBV15 to TRBJ2-7, with D hard to call. This CDR3 has 13 residues. CDR1 and CDR2 (germline): LNHNV, YYDKDF (reference sequence). The germline V and J ends were trimmed by 0 bases and 6 bases, with 9 bases remaining between them.

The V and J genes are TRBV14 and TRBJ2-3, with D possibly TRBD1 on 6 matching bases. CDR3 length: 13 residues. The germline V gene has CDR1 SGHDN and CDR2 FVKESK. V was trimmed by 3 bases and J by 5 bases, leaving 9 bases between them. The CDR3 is CASSQEQGDTQYF. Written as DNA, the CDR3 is TGTGCCAGCAGCCAGGAACAGGGAGATACGCAGTATTTT.

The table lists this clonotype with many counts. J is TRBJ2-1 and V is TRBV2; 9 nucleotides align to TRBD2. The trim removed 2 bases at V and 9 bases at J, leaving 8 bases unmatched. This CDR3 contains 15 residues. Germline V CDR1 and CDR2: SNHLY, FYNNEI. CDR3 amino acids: CASSERAGGGVEQFF. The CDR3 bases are TGTGCCAGCAGTGAAAGAGCGGGAGGAGGGGTTGAGCAGTTCTTC.

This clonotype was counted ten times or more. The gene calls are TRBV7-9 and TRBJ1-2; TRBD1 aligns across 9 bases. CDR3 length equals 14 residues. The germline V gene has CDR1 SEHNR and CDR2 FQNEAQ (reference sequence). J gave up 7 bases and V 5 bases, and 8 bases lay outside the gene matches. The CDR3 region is CASSLFPGQGGYTF. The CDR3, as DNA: TGTGCCAGCAGCCTATTTCCGGGACAGGGTGGCTACACCTTC.